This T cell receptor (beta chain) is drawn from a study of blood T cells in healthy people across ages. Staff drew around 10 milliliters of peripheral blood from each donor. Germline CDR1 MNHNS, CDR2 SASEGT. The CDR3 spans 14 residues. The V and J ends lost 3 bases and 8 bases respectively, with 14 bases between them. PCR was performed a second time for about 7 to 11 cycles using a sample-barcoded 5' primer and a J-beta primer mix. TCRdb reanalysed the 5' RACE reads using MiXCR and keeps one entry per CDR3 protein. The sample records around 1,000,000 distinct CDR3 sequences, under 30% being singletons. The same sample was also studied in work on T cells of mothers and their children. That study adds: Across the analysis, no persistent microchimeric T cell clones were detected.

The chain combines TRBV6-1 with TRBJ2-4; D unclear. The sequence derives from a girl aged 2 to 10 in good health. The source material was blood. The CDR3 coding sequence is TGTGCCAGCAGTGACATCGGTAGGGCAGACATTCAGTACTTC. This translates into CASSDIGRADIQYF.